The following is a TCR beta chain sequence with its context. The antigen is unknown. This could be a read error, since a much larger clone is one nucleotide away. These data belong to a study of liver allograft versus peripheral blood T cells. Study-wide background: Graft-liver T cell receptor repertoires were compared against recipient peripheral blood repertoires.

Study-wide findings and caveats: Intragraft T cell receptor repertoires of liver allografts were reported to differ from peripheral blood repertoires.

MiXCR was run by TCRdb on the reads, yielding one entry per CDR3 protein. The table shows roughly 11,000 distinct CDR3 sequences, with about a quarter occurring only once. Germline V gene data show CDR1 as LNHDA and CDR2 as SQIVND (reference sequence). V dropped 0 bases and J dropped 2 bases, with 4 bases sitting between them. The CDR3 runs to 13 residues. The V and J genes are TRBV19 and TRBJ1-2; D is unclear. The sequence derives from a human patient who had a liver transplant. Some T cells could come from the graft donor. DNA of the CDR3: TGTGCCAGTAGTATAGAGGGGAACTATGGCTACACCTTC. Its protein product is CASSIEGNYGYTF.